Following are 23 T cell receptor beta chains from one sample sequenced in a study of CD8 T cells in Susac syndrome. RNA totalling roughly 0.45 to 1 ug underwent reverse transcription with random hexamers. Each CDR3 protein gets one entry after TCRdb re-called the immunoSEQ multiplex PCR reads with MiXCR. The sample yields 200,000 or so distinct CDR3 sequences, roughly 92% seen once. The material sequenced was CD8+ T cells from PBMCs. The source is a human donor with multiple sclerosis.

This chain connects TRBV6-5 to TRBJ1-1; TRBD1 aligns across 9 bases. Germline CDR1 is MNHEY and CDR2 is SVGAGI. V shed 2 bases and J 5 bases; nucleotides not matched to a gene: 3. The CDR3 totals 14 residues. The CDR3 reads CASSYATGGTEAFF. CDR3 nucleotide sequence: TGTGCCAGCAGTTACGCGACAGGGGGAACTGAAGCTTTCTTT.

The chain carries TRBV9 and TRBJ2-3; 12 nucleotides match TRBD2. The V gene's germline CDR1 is SGDLS and CDR2 YYNGEE. CDR3 length: 16 amino acids. After removal of 4 bases from V and 4 bases from J, the junction contained 7 bases not matched to a gene. CDR3 coding DNA: TGTGCCAGCAGCCCCCGACTAGCGGGAGTGGCAGATACGCAGTATTTT. Protein: CASSPRLAGVADTQYF.

CDR3: CASSPPGIPGQAYGGYTF. DNA for the CDR3: TGTGCCAGCTCACCACCCGGTATTCCGGGACAGGCCTATGGGGGCTACACCTTC. This chain links TRBV18 with TRBJ1-2; 8 nucleotides match TRBD1. Per the germline V gene, CDR1 is KGHSH and CDR2 is LQKENI. The CDR3 runs 18 residues. Trimming cost V 0 bases and J 8 bases; bases outside gene matches: 17.

The rearrangement links TRBV2 to TRBJ2-7, with 8 nucleotides matching TRBD1. Trimming cost V 8 bases and J 5 bases; bases outside gene matches: 5. The CDR3 sequence is 12 residues long. Germline CDR1 is SNHLY and CDR2 is FYNNEI. CDR3 DNA sequence: TGTGCCAGCGGACAGGGTTTAAACGAGCAGTACTTC. It translates to CASGQGLNEQYF.

The chain links TRBV28 to TRBJ1-2; 7 bases fit TRBD1. Germline V CDR1 and CDR2: MDHEN, SYDVKM. V shed 6 bases, J shed 8 bases, and the junction held 12 bases outside the gene matches. CDR3 length: 14 amino acids. Written as DNA, the CDR3 is TGTGCCAGCAGCCAACTCTCAGGGGGGGAAGGCTACACCTTC. This sequence encodes CASSQLSGGEGYTF.

This chain connects TRBV27 to TRBJ1-1; TRBD1 matches 9 bases. This CDR3 is 14 amino acids long. V trimming: 6 bases; J trimming: 4 bases; junction bases outside the gene matches: 6. From germline, CDR1 is MNHEY and CDR2 SMNVEV (reference sequence). This CDR3 is CASRGQGLGTEAFF. The DNA for the CDR3 is TGTGCCAGCAGAGGACAGGGGTTGGGCACTGAAGCTTTCTTT.

This clonotype was counted a few times. V usage is TRBV7-9 and J usage is TRBJ2-2; perhaps TRBD1 as D (7 bases). Per the germline V gene, CDR1 is SEHNR and CDR2 is FQNEAQ (reference sequence). The CDR3 is made up of 16 amino acids. Trimming left V 3 bases short and J 4 bases short, with 15 bases between. The CDR3 DNA is TGTGCCAGCAGCTTGGCTCCAGGGGGGCTCACCGGGGAGCTGTTTTTT. It codes for CASSLAPGGLTGELFF.

The chain has TRBV9 and TRBJ2-1; 9 nucleotides align to TRBD1. CDR3 length equals 14 residues. With 6 bases clipped from V and 2 bases from J, the junction kept 3 bases outside the gene matches. Germline V lookup: CDR1 SGDLS, CDR2 YYNGEE. The CDR3 nucleotides are TGTGCCAGCAACGGACAGGGGACCTACAATGAGCAGTTCTTC. Translated: CASNGQGTYNEQFF.

This clonotype has a handful of counts. The J gene is TRBJ2-3, the V gene TRBV5-4, with 10 positions matching TRBD2. V shed 1 base, J shed 0 bases, and the junction held 5 bases outside the gene matches. The CDR3 spans 17 residues. Germline CDR1 is SGHNT and CDR2 is YYREEE (reference sequence). In DNA form, the CDR3 reads TGTGCCAGCAGCTTGCTGCTAGCGGGGGCTAGCACAGATACGCAGTATTTT. Translating it yields CASSLLLAGASTDTQYF.

The rearrangement joins TRBV12-3 or TRBV12-4 to TRBJ1-2, with TRBD1 matching over 9 bases. V trimming: 6 bases; J trimming: 4 bases; junction bases outside the gene matches: 6. There are 14 residues in the CDR3. The CDR3 sequence: CASRNGQGFYGYTF. The DNA for the CDR3 is TGTGCCAGCAGGAACGGACAGGGGTTCTATGGCTACACCTTC.

The chain is built from TRBV20-1 and TRBJ2-1, with D perhaps TRBD1 (6 bases). Germline-derived CDR1 and CDR2 are DFQATT and SNEGSKA (reference sequence). The CDR3 runs to 14 residues. Trimming took off 6 bases at V and 2 bases at J, with 14 bases between the two ends. The CDR3 protein is CSANRDIAYNEQFF. The CDR3 coding sequence is TGCAGTGCCAATCGGGACATAGCCTACAATGAGCAGTTCTTC.

The rearrangement links TRBV9 to TRBJ2-5; TRBD2 is a possible D gene (6 bases). Trimming took off 0 bases at V and 3 bases at J, with 15 bases between the two ends. This CDR3 comprises 16 residues. Germline values: CDR1 SGDLS, CDR2 YYNGEE. CDR3 nucleotide sequence: TGTGCCAGCAGCGTAGAGTTCGGGACTTCAGAAGAGACCCAGTACTTC. It encodes CASSVEFGTSEETQYF.

This clonotype has just a few counts. The rearrangement joins TRBV12-3 or TRBV12-4 to TRBJ2-1; D uncertain. V was shortened by 5 bases and J by 6 bases, with 8 bases between the two germline ends. The CDR3 is 12 residues long. CDR3 coding DNA: TGTGCCAGCAGTCCATTAACCAATGAGCAGTTCTTC. As protein: CASSPLTNEQFF.

The V call is TRBV13, the J call TRBJ2-1; 8 bases match TRBD2. Per germline, CDR1 PRHDT and CDR2 FYEKMQ (reference sequence). The CDR3 length is 15 residues. J gave up 8 bases and V 7 bases, and 13 bases lay outside the gene matches. CDR3 bases: TGTGCCAGCACCCCTCGGGGGGGCCGATTCGATGAGCAGTTCTTC. This translates into CASTPRGGRFDEQFF.

This chain links TRBV7-9 with TRBJ2-1; 7 nucleotides align to TRBD2. The germline V gene has CDR1 SEHNR and CDR2 FQNEAQ (reference sequence). The CDR3 loop spans 15 amino acids. J gave up 4 bases and V 5 bases, and 8 bases lay outside the gene matches. The CDR3 loop reads CASSLGLSGYNEQFF. The CDR3 DNA is TGTGCCAGCAGCCTAGGACTTAGCGGGTACAATGAGCAGTTCTTC. Looking up the rest from reference TRBV7-9 and TRBJ2-1 gives the full variable domain: DTGVSQNPRHKITKRGQNVTFRCDPISEHNRLYWYRQTLGQGPEFLTYFQNEAQLEKSRLLSDRFSAERPKGSFSTLEIQRTEQGDSAMYLCASSLGLSGYNEQFFGPGTRLTVL.

This chain joins TRBV7-8 and TRBJ1-1, with 7 positions matching TRBD1. CDR1 and CDR2 (germline): SGHVS, FQNEAQ. The CDR3 has 17 residues. With 1 base clipped from V and 0 bases from J, the junction kept 8 bases outside the gene matches. CDR3 nucleotide sequence: TGTGCCAGCAGCTTAGTATTCAGGGGGGGAATGAACACTGAAGCTTTCTTT. Amino acid sequence: CASSLVFRGGMNTEAFF.

The V call is TRBV6-6, the J call TRBJ2-7; TRBD2 aligns across 7 bases. Germline V CDR1 and CDR2: MNHNY, SVGAGI (reference sequence). The CDR3 runs to 13 residues. V lost 10 bases, J lost 5 bases, and 11 bases stayed unmatched. CDR3 in DNA: TGTGCCACCGCGGGGGTTAATGGGGACGAGCAGTACTTC. Amino acids: CATAGVNGDEQYF.

The sample holds one count of this clonotype. The chain joins TRBV12-3 or TRBV12-4 to TRBJ2-5; TRBD1 or TRBD2 may be the D gene (5 bases each). CDR3 length: 19 amino acids. The ends were cut back, 7 bases at V and 0 bases at J, with 27 bases in the middle. The CDR3 region has the DNA TGTGCCAGCACCGCCGAGGAGACGGGACGACGGACCTACCAAGAGACCCAGTACTTC. This gives the protein CASTAEETGRRTYQETQYF.

This clonotype was counted a single time. The CDR3 reads CAWTPGPRNTEAFF. The CDR3 DNA is TGTGCCTGGACCCCCGGGCCCAGGAACACTGAAGCTTTCTTT. The V gene is TRBV30, the J gene TRBJ1-1; no reliable D call. The V and J ends lost 4 bases and 1 base respectively, with 13 bases between them. The CDR3 contains 14 residues. Per the germline V gene, CDR1 is GTSNPN and CDR2 is SVGIG (reference sequence). Based on the CDR3 plus reference TRBV30 and TRBJ1-1, the full variable domain is SQTIHQWPATLVQPVGSPLSLECTVEGTSNPNLYWYRQAAGRGLQLLFYSVGIGQISSEVPQNLSASRPQDRQFILSSKKLLLSDSGFYLCAWTPGPRNTEAFFGQGTRLTVV.

The sample holds one count of this clonotype. The genes are TRBV12-3 or TRBV12-4 and TRBJ2-1; 8 nucleotides agree with TRBD2. J gave up 2 bases and V 3 bases, and 12 bases lay outside the gene matches. The length of the CDR3 is 18 residues. The CDR3 DNA reads TGTGCCAGCAGTTTGGCTATAGCGGGATCGTCCCCCTACAATGAGCAGTTCTTC. Protein product: CASSLAIAGSSPYNEQFF.

The chain has TRBV3-1 and TRBJ2-7; 9 positions match TRBD1. CDR1 and CDR2 (germline): LGHDT, YNNKEL (reference sequence). CDR3 length: 15 amino acids. The J segment lost 5 bases and the V segment lost 4 bases, leaving 9 bases of the junction unmatched. This CDR3 reads CASSPIGTGQDEQYF. As DNA, the CDR3 is TGTGCCAGCAGCCCCATCGGGACAGGGCAAGACGAGCAGTACTTC.

The V call is TRBV28, the J call TRBJ2-1; 12 bases fit TRBD2. V gave up 5 bases and J gave up 8 bases; unmatched junction bases: 7. The germline V gene has CDR1 MDHEN and CDR2 SYDVKM. The CDR3 has 15 amino acids. The CDR3 region is CASSPTSGSLDEQFF. The CDR3 coding sequence is TGTGCCAGCAGTCCGACTAGCGGGAGTTTGGATGAGCAGTTCTTC.

This chain connects TRBV12-3 or TRBV12-4 to TRBJ2-1; 12 bases match TRBD2. With 1 base clipped from V and 8 bases from J, the junction kept 6 bases outside the gene matches. The length of the CDR3 is 16 residues. The CDR3 loop reads CASSLVWLAGGYEQFF. CDR3 coding DNA: TGTGCCAGCAGTTTAGTCTGGCTAGCGGGGGGGTATGAGCAGTTCTTC.